This T cell receptor beta chain was documented in a study of technical replicates of blood from four donors. Assay: immunoSEQ multiplex PCR; the TCRdb copy retains only in-frame clones and omits some. Of some 80,000 clones listed, around 96% were seen once; the top ten hold around 0.31%. V lost 3 bases, J lost 2 bases, and 2 bases stayed unmatched. The CDR3 covers 14 residues. CDR1 is SEHNR, CDR2 FQNEAQ, per germline (reference sequence). The receptor was isolated from a human donor in good health. V gene TRBV7-9 combines with J gene TRBJ1-2, with TRBD1 matching 8 bases. The sample taken for sequencing was T cells isolated from PBMCs. The CDR3 DNA is TGTGCCAGCAGCTTCTCAGGGGGCAACTATGGCTACACCTTC. As protein: CASSFSGGNYGYTF.